Below, one T cell receptor beta chain is given with its context. Its specificity is unknown. MiXCR was run by TCRdb on the RACE reads, yielding one entry per CDR3 protein. The table lists about 120,000 distinct CDR3 sequences, about 12% of them singletons, with 1.3% to 1.5% in the top ten. This sample stems from a study of human T cells and chemical hapten exposure. Study context: Each week of the roughly 22-week study, patients had diphenylcyclopropenone applied to the scalp.

Study-level points and caveats: Since the donors had alopecia, their immune response may not be the same as that of healthy people.

Between the trimmed V and J ends, which lost 0 bases and 4 bases, there was a span of 16 bases. CDR3 length: 16 residues. The germline gives CDR1 SGDLS, CDR2 YYNGEE. Time point meaning: patch test 1, 2 weeks after DPC sensitization. Treatment reported: therapeutic diphenylcyclopropenone sensitization with weekly scalp DPC. Sample donors consisted of patients with alopecia, aged 18 to 70 years, who were suitable for DPC. The J gene is TRBJ1-1, the V gene TRBV9; unclear D gene. This sample comprised whole blood, obtained in connection with sensitization to the hapten diphenylcyclopropenone (DPC). The sequence came from a woman between 45 and 65 years old with alopecia areata. Some clones in this sample may be carry-over from other donors' samples. Here the CDR3 DNA reads TGTGCCAGCAGCGTAGCTACTGGGGTTCGGAGCACTGAAGCTTTCTTT. Residues: CASSVATGVRSTEAFF. Combining the CDR3 with reference TRBV9 and TRBJ1-1 gives the whole variable domain DSGVTQTPKHLITATGQRVTLRCSPRSGDLSVYWYQQSLDQGLQFLIQYYNGEERAKGNILERFSAQQFPDLHSELNLSSLELGDSALYFCASSVATGVRSTEAFFGQGTRLTVV.